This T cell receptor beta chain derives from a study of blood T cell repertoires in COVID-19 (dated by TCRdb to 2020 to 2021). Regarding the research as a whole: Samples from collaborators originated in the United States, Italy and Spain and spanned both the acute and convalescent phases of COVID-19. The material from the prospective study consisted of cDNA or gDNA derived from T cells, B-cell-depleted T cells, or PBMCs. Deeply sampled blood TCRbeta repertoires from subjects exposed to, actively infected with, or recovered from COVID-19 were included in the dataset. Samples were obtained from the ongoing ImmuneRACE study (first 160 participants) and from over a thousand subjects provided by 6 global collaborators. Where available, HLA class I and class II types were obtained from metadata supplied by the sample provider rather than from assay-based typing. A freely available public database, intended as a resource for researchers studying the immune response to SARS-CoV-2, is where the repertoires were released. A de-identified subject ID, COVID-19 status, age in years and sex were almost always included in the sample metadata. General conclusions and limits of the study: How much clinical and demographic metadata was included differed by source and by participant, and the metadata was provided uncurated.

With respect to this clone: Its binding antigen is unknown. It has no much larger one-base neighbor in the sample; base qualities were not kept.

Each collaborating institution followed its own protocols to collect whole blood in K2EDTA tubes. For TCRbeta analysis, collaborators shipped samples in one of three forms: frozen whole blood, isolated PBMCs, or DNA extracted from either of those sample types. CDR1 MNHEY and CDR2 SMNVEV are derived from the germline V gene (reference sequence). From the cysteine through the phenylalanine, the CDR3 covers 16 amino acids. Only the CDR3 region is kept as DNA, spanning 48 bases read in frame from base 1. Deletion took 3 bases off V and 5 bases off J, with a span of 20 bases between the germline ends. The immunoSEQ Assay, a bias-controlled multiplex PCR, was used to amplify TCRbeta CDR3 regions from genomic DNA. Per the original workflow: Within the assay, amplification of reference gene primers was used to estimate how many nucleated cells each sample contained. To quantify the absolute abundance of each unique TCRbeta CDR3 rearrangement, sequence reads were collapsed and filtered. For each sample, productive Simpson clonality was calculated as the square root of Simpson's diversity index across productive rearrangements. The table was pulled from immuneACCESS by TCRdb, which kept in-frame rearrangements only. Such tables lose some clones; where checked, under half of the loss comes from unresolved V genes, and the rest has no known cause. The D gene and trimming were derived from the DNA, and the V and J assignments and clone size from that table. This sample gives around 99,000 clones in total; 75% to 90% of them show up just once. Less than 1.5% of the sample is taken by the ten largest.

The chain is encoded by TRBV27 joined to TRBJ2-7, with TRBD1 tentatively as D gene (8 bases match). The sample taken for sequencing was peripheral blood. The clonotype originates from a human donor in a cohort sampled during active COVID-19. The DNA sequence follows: TGTGCCAGCAGTTTGTCGTCAACAGGGGGGGTGGACGAGCAGTACTTC. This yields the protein CASSLSSTGGVDEQYF.